This TCR beta chain was identified during a study of cytomegalovirus exposure and HLA in healthy donors. Overall study context: For the 300 to 400 genotyped donors, about 81% fell within the Caucasian-associated ancestry cluster.

Comment on this clone: Its cognate antigen is unknown.

Per germline, CDR1 SGHRS and CDR2 YFSETQ. The V segment lost 2 bases and the J segment 4 bases; nucleotides outside the gene matches: 4. The CDR3 extends over 15 amino acids. Overall study results and limits: As a later analysis showed, a missense DCLRE1C variant was linked to trimming of TCR beta V- and J-genes. The dataset shows that most TCR sequences were rare, while some public TCRs occurred in many donors. Researchers catalogued approximately 170 TCR beta chains as cytomegalovirus-associated.

With 60 Vbeta and 13 Jbeta primers, the PCR was carried out. The method was immunoSEQ multiplex PCR; TCRdb's version includes in-frame clones alone and lacks a portion of them. The table shows fewer than 110,000 clones, with around 73% occurring only once. Material for sequencing was PBMCs. The V call is TRBV5-1, the J call TRBJ1-1; 11 nucleotides line up with TRBD1. The TCR originated in a man under 40 in good health and CMV-seronegative. The chain's CDR3 is CASSLPGQGVTEAFF. CDR3 sequence (DNA): TGCGCCAGCAGCTTACCGGGACAGGGGGTCACTGAAGCTTTCTTT.